Sequencing of this TCR beta chain was carried out in a study of monozygotic twins with inflammatory bowel disease. Broader study findings: Differing T cell subtypes remained indistinguishable.

UMIs with a 6-nucleotide sample barcode were added by template switching. TCRdb processed the 5' RACE reads again and assigns one entry to each CDR3 protein, with no DNA. The table lists about 450,000 distinct CDR3 sequences. Per the germline V gene, CDR1 is SGHTA and CDR2 is FQGTGA. This CDR3 comprises 16 residues. Of note for this clonotype: Antigen: not known.

The chain has TRBV7-3 and TRBJ2-5; TCRdb calls TRBD2, which cannot be checked without DNA. The TCR comes from a human donor with ulcerative colitis or Crohn's disease, or a healthy co-twin of an affected twin (not recorded which). Material: blood. CDR3 region: CASSLLAGATKETQYF. Looking up the rest from reference TRBV7-3 and TRBJ2-5 gives the full variable domain: GAGVSQTPSNKVTEKGKYVELRCDPISGHTALYWYRQSLGQGPEFLIYFQGTGAADDSGLPNDRFFAVRPEGSVSTLKIQRTERGDSAVYLCASSLLAGATKETQYFGPGTRLLVL.